This entry is about one T cell receptor (beta chain). Its antigen is as yet unknown. Other DNA sequences from this sample encode an identical CDR3 as well. TCRdb keeps only in-frame clones here, not all; method: immunoSEQ multiplex PCR. The data contain about 140,000 clones, 87% of them singletons. The donors were in the roughly 120-subject validation cohort; that cohort was separate from the roughly 730-subject first cohort. This sample is drawn from a study of cytomegalovirus exposure and HLA in healthy donors. Study as a whole: Per a later analysis, the roughly 690 first-cohort and some 110 validation repertoires shared one platform. Findings of the study overall: The tendency of first-cohort TCR clusters to co-occur in the 100 to 150 validation repertoires emerged from a later analysis. Reportedly, diagnosis of cytomegalovirus status by the classifier showed high specificity and sensitivity.

The specimen sequenced was PBMCs. This receptor was identified in a man aged 18 to 29 in good health and CMV-seropositive.

The CDR3 DNA sequence: TGTGCCTGGAGTGACAGTAACACTGAAGCTTTCTTT. Translating gives CAWSDSNTEAFF. The genes are TRBV30 and TRBJ1-1; D not resolved. V lost 1 base to trimming and J lost 2 bases, with 5 bases between them. The CDR3 length is 12 residues. From germline, CDR1 is GTSNPN and CDR2 SVGIG (reference sequence).